This section outlines one TCR beta chain sequence together with its context. Its matching antigen is unknown. These data are taken from a study of blood T cells in healthy people across ages. The authors ran a second PCR of roughly 6 to 12 cycles using a sample-barcoded 5' primer and a J-beta primer mix. Carrying 12 random nucleotides, a template-switch adaptor labeled each individual cDNA molecule. TCRdb called the 5' RACE reads again in MiXCR, with one record for every CDR3 protein. Of 600,000 or so distinct CDR3 sequences detected, roughly 30% appear once; the ten largest clones hold approximately 15%. Study-level points and caveats: With donor CMV status unknown, expanded clonotype changes were possibly confounded.

V gave up 3 bases and J gave up 2 bases, with 8 bases separating them. The germline V gene encodes CDR1 WSHSY and CDR2 SAAADI. CDR3 size: 13 residues. V is TRBV10-2 and J is TRBJ2-7, with D unclear. Sequencing used blood. This receptor was obtained from a woman at least 80 years old in good health. The CDR3 bases are TGCGCCAGCAGTGAAGCCCCGACCTACGAGCAGTACTTC. Translation: CASSEAPTYEQYF.